The TCR beta chain described here comes from a study of lymphopenia after photon versus proton radiotherapy (dated by TCRdb to between 2019 and 2020). The study in broad terms: In patients with gastrointestinal tumors who developed high-grade lymphopenia, the study compared the immunological effects of photon radiation therapy with those of proton radiation therapy. The cohort included approximately 22 patients with gastrointestinal tumors who developed lymphopenia after receiving either photon or proton therapy. The study aimed to characterize how the two radiation modalities differ in their impact on the immune system.

The library was made by the immunoSEQ multiplex PCR assay. Alongside multiparametric flow cytometry, deep sequencing of rearranged TCR beta loci was used to profile the T cell repertoires. TCRdb re-hosts the immuneACCESS table, in-frame sequences only. Its copies lack some clones; in the studies checked, an unresolved V gene accounts for under half of them, and the cause for the rest is not known. The sample profile shows tens of thousands of clones; around four fifths of them were found once. The ten largest account for 20% to 25% of the sample. Spanning cysteine to phenylalanine, the CDR3 consists of 13 amino acids. Just the 39-base CDR3 DNA is kept, in frame starting at base 1. V has 5 bases trimmed and J has 9 bases trimmed; junction bases matching no gene number 2. The germline V gene sets CDR1 to MNHEY and CDR2 to SVGAGI. As concerns this clone: Its specific antigen is unknown. It has no much larger one-base neighbor in the sample; base qualities were not kept.

General conclusions and limits of the study: Across the cohort, a larger post-nadir drop in TCR diversity was inversely correlated with overall survival time among patients who died. The authors looked at the survival association only in patients who died, and they framed better survival with proton therapy as a possibility rather than a demonstrated result. After the lymphocyte count nadir, oligoclonal expansion, especially of CD8+ Temra cells, was observed in photon-treated repertoires, and the drop in diversity was driven by this expansion. During treatment, patients who received photon therapy lost naive T cells and TCR diversity and gained effector/memory populations, whereas patients who received proton therapy remained relatively stable.

The V and J genes are TRBV6-5 and TRBJ2-7, with TRBD2 matching 15 junction bases. The TCR originated in a woman between 65 and 79 years old with pancreatic cancer. Sequences were derived from peripheral blood, sampled from a patient treated with proton-based radiotherapy. The sequence in DNA is TGTGCCAGCAGTAGGGGACTAGCGGGAGGGCAGTACTTC. Its amino acids are CASSRGLAGGQYF.